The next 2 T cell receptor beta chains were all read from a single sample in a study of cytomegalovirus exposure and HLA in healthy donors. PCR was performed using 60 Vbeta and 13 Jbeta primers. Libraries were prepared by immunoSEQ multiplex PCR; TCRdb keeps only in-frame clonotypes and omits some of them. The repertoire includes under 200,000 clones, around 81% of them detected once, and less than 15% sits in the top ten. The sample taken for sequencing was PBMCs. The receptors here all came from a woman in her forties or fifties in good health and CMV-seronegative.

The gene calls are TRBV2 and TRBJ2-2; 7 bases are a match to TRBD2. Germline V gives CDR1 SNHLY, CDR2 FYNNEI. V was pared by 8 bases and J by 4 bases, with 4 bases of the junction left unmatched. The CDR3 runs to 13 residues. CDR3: CASEREGTGELFF. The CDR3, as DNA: TGTGCCAGCGAGCGGGAAGGCACCGGGGAGCTGTTTTTT.

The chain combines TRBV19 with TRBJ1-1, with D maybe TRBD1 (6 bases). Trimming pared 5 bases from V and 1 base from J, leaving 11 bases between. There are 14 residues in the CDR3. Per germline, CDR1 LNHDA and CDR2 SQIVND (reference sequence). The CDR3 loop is CASSPDRPNTEAFF. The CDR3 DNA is TGTGCCAGTAGTCCGGACAGACCGAACACTGAAGCTTTCTTT.